What follows is one T cell receptor (beta chain) and its context. The CDR3 extends over 15 amino acids. The V segment lost 6 bases and the J segment 8 bases; nucleotides outside the gene matches: 9. Germline CDR1 is SNHLY and CDR2 is FYNNEI. It was approximately 0.2 ug DNA, approximately 28,000 T cell genomes, that sorted-subset replicate PCRs used. Sequencing was performed with immunoSEQ multiplex PCR; in TCRdb, only in-frame clones are kept and a portion is missing. The table lists 300,000 to 400,000 clones, 73% of them singletons. This sample stems from a study of shared clonotypes between healthy human individuals.

Sequenced material: memory CD4+ T cells sorted from blood. Noted subset: CD45RA-negative fraction. This chain connects TRBV2 to TRBJ1-4; 10 positions agree with TRBD1. This clonotype was sampled from a man younger than 45 in good health. The CDR3: CASRAGTGVGEKLFF. The CDR3 DNA follows: TGTGCCAGCAGAGCCGGGACAGGGGTCGGGGAAAAACTGTTTTTT.